The 22 T cell receptor beta chains reported below all come from one sample, sequenced in a study of control samples from healthy donors and cancer patients. Measured with immunoSEQ multiplex PCR; TCRdb has only the in-frame clones, and not every one. The repertoire consists of about 80,000 clones, with roughly 90% occurring once and the leading ten covering 5.7%. Sequences were obtained from blood. Receptors were obtained from a woman in her forties or fifties in good health.

V and J are TRBV6-5 and TRBJ2-1, with 8 bases matching TRBD1. Looked up from germline, CDR1 is MNHEY and CDR2 is SVGAGI. With 6 bases clipped from V and 4 bases from J, the junction kept 5 bases outside the gene matches. The CDR3 is 14 amino acids. In DNA, the CDR3 is TGTGCCAGCAGGCAGGGGGCCGTTTACAATGAGCAGTTCTTC. It specifies CASRQGAVYNEQFF.

This chain uses TRBV6-4 with TRBJ2-7, with a weak D call TRBD2 (5 bases). This CDR3 is built from 14 residues. CDR1 is MRHNA, CDR2 SNTAGT, per germline. V was cut by 7 bases and J by 1 base, with 14 bases left in between. The CDR3 coding sequence is TGTGCCAGCATCGGGGTTAATGGGTCCTACGAGCAGTACTTC. Translating gives CASIGVNGSYEQYF.

The chain joins TRBV5-6 to TRBJ2-7; no definite D call. Germline CDR1 is SGHDT and CDR2 is YYEEEE. The V and J ends lost 4 bases and 6 bases respectively, with 14 bases between them. The CDR3 consists of 13 residues. The CDR3 nucleotides read TGTGCCAGCAGCGCCCGGACCTGGGGCGAGCAGTACTTC. Residues: CASSARTWGEQYF.

The rearrangement joins TRBV4-2 to TRBJ2-7; D not certain. The CDR3 loop spans 15 amino acids. From germline, CDR1 is LGHNA and CDR2 YNFKEQ. V was trimmed by 0 bases and J by 7 bases, leaving 16 bases between them. CDR3 residues: CASSQDLTVSSEQYF. Written as DNA, the CDR3 is TGTGCCAGCAGCCAAGATCTCACAGTTTCAAGTGAGCAGTACTTC.

This chain connects TRBV2 to TRBJ1-6; 10 nucleotides align to TRBD1. Germline V gene data show CDR1 as SNHLY and CDR2 as FYNNEI. V trimming: 5 bases; J trimming: 10 bases; junction bases outside the gene matches: 5. The CDR3 spans 14 residues. CDR3 in amino acids: CASSPDRGRSPLHF. DNA of the CDR3: TGTGCCAGCAGTCCTGACAGGGGGCGGTCACCCCTCCACTTT. The full variable domain, its missing parts supplied by reference TRBV2 and TRBJ1-6, is EPEVTQTPSHQVTQMGQEVILRCVPISNHLYFYWYRQILGQKVEFLVSFYNNEISEKSEIFDDQFSVERPDGSNFTLKIRSTKLEDSAMYFCASSPDRGRSPLHFGNGTRLTVT.

This clone was seen once. The rearrangement joins TRBV2 to TRBJ2-2; D perhaps matches TRBD1 (6 bases). Trimming shortened V by 9 bases and J by 5 bases, and 13 bases separated the two germline ends. The CDR3 runs to 13 residues. In germline, CDR1 is SNHLY, CDR2 FYNNEI. CDR3 sequence: CASSARGTGELFF. The DNA for the CDR3 is TGTGCCAGTTCGGCTAGGGGGACCGGGGAGCTGTTTTTT.

The V and J genes are TRBV6-6 and TRBJ1-6; no clear D gene. Germline V gives CDR1 MNHNY, CDR2 SVGAGI (reference sequence). This CDR3 spans 13 amino acids. V dropped 10 bases and J dropped 14 bases, with 21 bases sitting between them. The CDR3, as DNA: TGTGCCACCCGGCCGGGAATCGGATTGTCCCTCCACTTT. Protein sequence: CATRPGIGLSLHF.

The V and J genes are TRBV11-2 and TRBJ1-6; no reliable D call. Germline CDR1 SGHAT, CDR2 FQNNGV. This CDR3 is built from 14 residues. The ends were cut back, 0 bases at V and 7 bases at J, with 7 bases in the middle. This CDR3 is CASSLEGRNSPLHF. CDR3 nucleotides: TGTGCCAGCAGCTTAGAGGGGAGAAATTCACCCCTCCACTTT.

This rearrangement joins TRBV20-1 to TRBJ1-1; D unclear. V was trimmed by 5 bases and J by 6 bases, leaving 4 bases between them. The CDR3 loop spans 9 amino acids. CDR1 and CDR2 from the germline V gene are DFQATT and SNEGSKA (reference sequence). Here the CDR3 reads CSAYPEAFF. DNA for the CDR3: TGCAGTGCTTACCCTGAAGCTTTCTTT.

The CDR3 sequence: CASSLLGQGNSPLHF. CDR3 in DNA: TGTGCCAGCAGCCTCTTGGGACAGGGAAATTCACCCCTCCACTTT. J is TRBJ1-6 and V is TRBV11-2; 9 nucleotides align to TRBD1. V shed 5 bases and J 7 bases; nucleotides not matched to a gene: 6. Germline CDR1 reads SGHAT; CDR2 reads FQNNGV. The CDR3 covers 15 residues.

This chain connects TRBV25-1 to TRBJ2-7, with D possibly matching TRBD2 (7 bases). The CDR3 contains 15 residues. Trimming removed 3 bases at V and 4 bases at J, with 16 bases between. Germline assignment: CDR1 MGHDK and CDR2 SYGVNS. As DNA, the CDR3 is TGTGCCAGCAGTGACCTCGGGGGGCCGGGGTACGAGCAGTACTTC. Its translation is CASSDLGGPGYEQYF.

V gene TRBV7-8 combines with J gene TRBJ2-7; no definite D call. The germline V gene has CDR1 SGHVS and CDR2 FQNEAQ. V was pared by 5 bases and J by 3 bases, with 17 bases between. This CDR3 is 15 amino acids long. The CDR3 region is CASSLPLQQNYEQYF. CDR3 nucleotide sequence: TGTGCCAGCAGCCTCCCCCTCCAGCAGAACTACGAGCAGTACTTC. Together with reference TRBV7-8 and TRBJ2-7, the CDR3 gives the full variable domain: GAGVSQSPRYKVAKRGQDVALRCDPISGHVSLFWYQQALGQGPEFLTYFQNEAQLDKSGLPSDRFFAERPEGSVSTLKIQRTQQEDSAVYLCASSLPLQQNYEQYFGPGTRLTVT.

The chain links TRBV5-1 to TRBJ2-3; 8 positions agree with TRBD1. V lost 7 bases to trimming and J lost 2 bases; unmatched junction nucleotides: 6. The CDR3 consists of 14 residues. Germline values: CDR1 SGHRS, CDR2 YFSETQ. The DNA of the CDR3 is TGCGCCAGCTCTCCAGGGGGCTACACAGATACGCAGTATTTT. Residues: CASSPGGYTDTQYF.

This clone has only a few counts. The chain carries TRBV6-4 and TRBJ1-2; D is possibly TRBD1 (5 bases). Trimming pared 4 bases from V and 0 bases from J, leaving 12 bases between. The CDR3 totals 15 residues. Germline V CDR1 and CDR2: MRHNA, SNTAGT. CDR3 nucleotide sequence: TGTGCCAGCAGTGTTATGGTAGGGGCTAACTATGGCTACACCTTC. This sequence encodes CASSVMVGANYGYTF.

This rearrangement joins TRBV19 to TRBJ1-1; D remains unclear. Germline-derived CDR1 and CDR2 are LNHDA and SQIVND (reference sequence). V was clipped by 2 bases and J by 2 bases, with 15 bases between them. The CDR3 totals 16 residues. This CDR3 reads CASSIPPTSGNTEAFF. The CDR3 region has the DNA TGTGCCAGTAGTATACCCCCAACCTCCGGTAACACTGAAGCTTTCTTT.

CDR3 region: CASSQDLASGGADYEQYF. The DNA for the CDR3 is TGTGCCAGCAGCCAAGATTTGGCTAGCGGGGGGGCGGACTACGAGCAGTACTTC. The chain has TRBV4-2 and TRBJ2-7; 12 bases match TRBD2. Germline V gene data show CDR1 as LGHNA and CDR2 as YNFKEQ. This CDR3 spans 18 amino acids. V dropped 0 bases and J dropped 3; count of bases not matched to a gene: 9.

V gene TRBV9 combines with J gene TRBJ1-6, with 9 bases identical to TRBD1. Looked up from germline, CDR1 is SGDLS and CDR2 is YYNGEE. CDR3 length equals 17 residues. J gave up 6 bases and V 6 bases, and 13 bases lay outside the gene matches. The DNA for the CDR3 is TGTGCCAGCAAGCCGGGACAGGGTAGGGGTTTTAATTCACCCCTCCACTTT. This translates into CASKPGQGRGFNSPLHF.

The chain couples TRBV6-1 to TRBJ1-5; the D is unclear. V dropped 0 bases and J dropped 7 bases, with 10 bases sitting between them. This CDR3 spans 14 amino acids. In germline, CDR1 is MNHNS, CDR2 SASEGT. The chain's CDR3 is CASSEAGSRQPQHF. For the CDR3, the DNA is TGTGCCAGCAGTGAAGCGGGGAGTAGGCAGCCCCAGCATTTT.

The chain carries TRBV3-1 (or the pseudogene TRBV3-2) and TRBJ2-5; D gene uncertain. Trimming removed 1 base from V and 5 bases from J, with 8 bases in between. The CDR3 is 13 amino acids. Germline V gene sequence: CDR1 LGHDT, CDR2 YNNKEL (reference sequence). DNA for the CDR3: TGTGCCAGCAGCCAAGTTAGTCGGGAGACCCAGTACTTC. This gives the protein CASSQVSRETQYF.

J is TRBJ1-1 and V is TRBV4-2; tentatively, D is TRBD1 (5 bases). The CDR3 runs to 14 residues. The germline V and J ends were trimmed by 0 bases and 4 bases, with 9 bases remaining between them. Germline V gives CDR1 LGHNA, CDR2 YNFKEQ. Written as DNA, the CDR3 is TGTGCCAGCAGCCAAGAAGGGCAGGGCACTGAAGCTTTCTTT. Its protein is CASSQEGQGTEAFF.

V usage is TRBV9 and J usage is TRBJ2-3, with D maybe TRBD2 (5 bases). Germline CDR1 is SGDLS and CDR2 is YYNGEE. V shed 4 bases and J shed 4 bases, with 16 bases lying between them. The CDR3 covers 15 residues. CDR3 sequence: CASSPTVSEADTQYF. The CDR3 DNA sequence: TGTGCCAGCAGCCCCACCGTTAGCGAAGCAGATACGCAGTATTTT.

J is TRBJ1-3 and V is TRBV30, with a weak D call TRBD1 (5 bases). This CDR3 is built from 14 residues. V was trimmed by 6 bases and J by 0 bases, leaving 12 bases between them. Germline CDR1 and CDR2: GTSNPN and SVGIG (reference sequence). The CDR3 DNA sequence: TGTGCCTGCCTCGGGGCCCGCTCTGGAAACACCATATATTTT. It codes for CACLGARSGNTIYF. The whole variable domain, remainder taken from reference TRBV30 and TRBJ1-3, is SQTIHQWPATLVQPVGSPLSLECTVEGTSNPNLYWYRQAAGRGLQLLFYSVGIGQISSEVPQNLSASRPQDRQFILSSKKLLLSDSGFYLCACLGARSGNTIYFGEGSWLTVV.